Shown below are 18 T cell receptor beta chains from a single sample sequenced in a study of shared clonotypes between healthy human individuals (dated by TCRdb to the early 2020s). The library was produced with the immunoSEQ multiplex PCR assay. The table comes from immuneACCESS by way of TCRdb, which keeps in-frame sequences with V and J called. Part of the clones is missing from these tables; in studies checked, under half for an unresolved V gene and the rest for unknown reasons. The table for this sample lists nearly 1,000,000 clones; 70% to 85% of them were counted only once. The ten largest clones add up to over 1.3% of the sample. The sample consisted of memory CD4+ T cells sorted from blood. What the cell subset or site label conveys for this sample: CD45RA-negative fraction. Receptors were obtained from a man younger than 35 in good health.

V and J are TRBV13 and TRBJ1-2, with D perhaps TRBD1 (5 bases). Germline values: CDR1 PRHDT, CDR2 FYEKMQ (reference sequence). CDR3 length: 14 residues. V lost 2 bases and J lost 1, with 8 bases in between. The CDR3 DNA reads TGTGCCAGCAGCTTAACACAGGTTAACTATGGCTACACCTTC. Translation: CASSLTQVNYGYTF.

The chain links TRBV5-4 to TRBJ2-5; no definite D call. V lost 1 base and J lost 1, with 14 bases in between. The CDR3 is 16 amino acids. Germline V gene data show CDR1 as SGHNT and CDR2 as YYREEE (reference sequence). Written as DNA, the CDR3 is TGTGCCAGCAGCTTGTCCCCAGTGCAGCTCCAAGAGACCCAGTACTTC. Amino acids: CASSLSPVQLQETQYF. Variable domain in full (rest from reference TRBV5-4 and TRBJ2-5): ETGVTQSPTHLIKTRGQQVTLRCSSQSGHNTVSWYQQALGQGPQFIFQYYREEENGRGNFPPRFSGLQFPNYSSELNVNALELDDSALYLCASSLSPVQLQETQYFGPGTRLLVL.

The CDR3 here is CASSPQGAGELFF. The DNA for the CDR3 is TGTGCCAGCTCACCACAGGGGGCCGGGGAGCTGTTTTTT. The V and J genes are TRBV18 and TRBJ2-2, with D possibly matching TRBD1 (6 bases). The V and J ends lost 1 base and 6 bases respectively, with 6 bases between them. Germline V gene data show CDR1 as KGHSH and CDR2 as LQKENI. This CDR3 is built from 13 residues.

The rearrangement joins TRBV7-2 to TRBJ1-4, with D maybe TRBD1 (5 bases). Germline assignment: CDR1 SGHTA and CDR2 FQGNSA. Trimming pared 1 base from V and 8 bases from J, leaving 14 bases between. The CDR3 loop spans 15 amino acids. CDR3 residues: CASSLVAQGGEKLFF. The CDR3 DNA is TGTGCCAGCAGCTTAGTAGCCCAGGGCGGAGAAAAACTGTTTTTT.

The rearrangement links TRBV5-4 to TRBJ2-2; 9 nucleotides match TRBD2. This CDR3 contains 12 residues. V lost 4 bases, J lost 17 bases, and 9 bases stayed unmatched. In germline, CDR1 is SGHNT, CDR2 YYREEE (reference sequence). The CDR3 sequence: CASSPLAGEPFF. The CDR3 DNA sequence: TGTGCCAGCAGCCCCTTAGCGGGAGAGCCCTTTTTT.

A few counts support this clone. The rearrangement links TRBV18 to TRBJ2-7, with 7 bases that match TRBD2. Looked up from germline, CDR1 is KGHSH and CDR2 is LQKENI. The CDR3 runs 19 residues. V shed 0 bases, J shed 5 bases, and the junction held 19 bases outside the gene matches. The CDR3 is CASSPPRGGGSTDGNEQYF. In DNA, the CDR3 is TGTGCCAGCTCACCACCTCGGGGCGGGGGATCAACCGATGGAAACGAGCAGTACTTC.

The rearrangement uses TRBV30 and TRBJ2-7; D is unresolved. Looked up from germline, CDR1 is GTSNPN and CDR2 is SVGIG (reference sequence). The CDR3 has 10 residues. With 1 base removed from V and 7 bases from J, the gap between germline ends came to 5 bases. This chain's CDR3 is CAWSGREQYF. CDR3 nucleotide sequence: TGTGCCTGGAGTGGACGGGAGCAGTACTTC.

In its sample, this clone was seen once. This chain uses TRBV7-3 with TRBJ2-1, with 7 nucleotides matching TRBD2. The V and J ends lost 3 bases and 0 bases, in that order; junction bases with no gene match: 2. The CDR3 length is 15 residues. Germline CDR1 reads SGHTA; CDR2 reads FQGTGA. CDR3 nucleotides: TGTGCCAGCAGCTTGGGGGGGAACTCCTACAATGAGCAGTTCTTC. This encodes CASSLGGNSYNEQFF.

The gene calls are TRBV18 and TRBJ2-3; the match to TRBD2 covers 9 bases. The CDR3 extends over 16 amino acids. CDR1 KGHSH and CDR2 LQKENI come from the germline V gene. Trimming at V came to 4 bases and at J to 1 base, leaving 6 bases not matched to a gene. For the CDR3, the DNA is TGTGCCAGCTCACGAGGGGTAGCGGGAGGCACAGATACGCAGTATTTT. Translated: CASSRGVAGGTDTQYF.

J is TRBJ1-1 and V is TRBV7-9, with TRBD1 matching 8 bases. This CDR3 has 13 residues. V was pared by 4 bases and J by 4 bases, with 2 bases of the junction left unmatched. CDR1 and CDR2 (germline): SEHNR, FQNEAQ (reference sequence). In DNA form, the CDR3 reads TGTGCCAGCAGCTGGACAGGGCCCACTGAAGCTTTCTTT. It yields the protein CASSWTGPTEAFF.

This clone showed up just once. This chain uses TRBV7-9 with TRBJ2-3; maybe TRBD1 (6 bases). Per germline, CDR1 SEHNR and CDR2 FQNEAQ (reference sequence). This CDR3 comprises 17 residues. V lost 2 bases and J 5 bases, leaving 20 bases between the germline ends. CDR3 loop: CASSLRGYTGIQDTQYF. As DNA, the CDR3 is TGTGCCAGCAGCTTAAGGGGATATACAGGGATCCAAGATACGCAGTATTTT.

This chain connects TRBV28 to TRBJ1-1; D is perhaps TRBD1 (6 bases). Germline V gene sequence: CDR1 MDHEN, CDR2 SYDVKM. The CDR3 totals 15 residues. V lost 4 bases and J 5 bases, leaving 17 bases between the germline ends. This CDR3 reads CASSSEAYRETEAFF. The CDR3, as DNA: TGTGCCAGCAGTTCCGAGGCGTACAGGGAAACTGAAGCTTTCTTT. Variable domain in full (rest from reference TRBV28 and TRBJ1-1): DVKVTQSSRYLVKRTGEKVFLECVQDMDHENMFWYRQDPGLGLRLIYFSYDVKMKEKGDIPEGYSVSREKKERFSLILESASTNQTSMYLCASSSEAYRETEAFFGQGTRLTVV.

This clone came up once. The rearrangement uses TRBV5-4 and TRBJ2-1, with TRBD1 as a possible D gene (6 bases). Germline loops: CDR1 SGHNT, CDR2 YYREEE (reference sequence). With 0 bases removed from V and 2 bases from J, the gap between germline ends came to 9 bases. The CDR3 is 15 amino acids. The CDR3 nucleotides are TGTGCCAGCAGCTTGGACAGGGCCCCCTACAATGAGCAGTTCTTC. This translates into CASSLDRAPYNEQFF.

J is TRBJ1-3 and V is TRBV11-2; D is ambiguous. Trimming shortened V by 1 base and J by 0 bases, and 4 bases separated the two germline ends. CDR3 size: 14 residues. The germline V gene has CDR1 SGHAT and CDR2 FQNNGV. The CDR3: CASSLGISGNTIYF. In DNA, the CDR3 is TGTGCCAGCAGCTTAGGGATCTCTGGAAACACCATATATTTT.

This chain links TRBV5-1 with TRBJ1-6; D call uncertain. The V end lost 3 bases, the J end lost 5 bases, and 12 bases lay between the germline ends. The CDR3 length is 15 residues. Germline-derived CDR1 and CDR2 are SGHRS and YFSETQ. The CDR3 loop is CASSSTGSDNSPLHF. CDR3 in DNA: TGCGCCAGCAGCTCTACCGGGAGCGATAATTCACCCCTCCACTTT.

The genes are TRBV5-6 and TRBJ2-5; 9 positions match TRBD1. The CDR3 has 14 amino acids. CDR1 is SGHDT, CDR2 YYEEEE, per germline. With 4 bases clipped from V and 4 bases from J, the junction kept 5 bases outside the gene matches. This CDR3 reads CASSGGQGTETQYF. The CDR3, as DNA: TGTGCCAGCAGCGGGGGACAGGGAACAGAGACCCAGTACTTC. Supplemented by reference TRBV5-6 and TRBJ2-5, the full variable domain reads DAGVTQSPTHLIKTRGQQVTLRCSPKSGHDTVSWYQQALGQGPQFIFQYYEEEERQRGNFPDRFSGHQFPNYSSELNVNALLLGDSALYLCASSGGQGTETQYFGPGTRLLVL.

The chain has TRBV10-3 and TRBJ1-3; D is perhaps TRBD1 (5 bases). Trimming stripped 3 bases from V and 3 bases from J, with 18 bases between. This CDR3 region has 17 residues. Germline values: CDR1 ENHRY, CDR2 SYGVKD. CDR3 bases: TGTGCCATCAGTGACCTAGTTACAGGCTTACATGGAAACACCATATATTTT. It specifies CAISDLVTGLHGNTIYF.

This CDR3 is CASSLSNSPLHF. The CDR3 DNA is TGTGCCAGCAGTTTATCTAATTCACCCCTCCACTTT. This rearrangement joins TRBV27 to TRBJ1-6; D call uncertain. CDR1 and CDR2 from the germline V gene are MNHEY and SMNVEV (reference sequence). Deletions cut 0 bases from V and 6 bases from J, with 0 bases between. CDR3 size: 12 residues.